This T cell receptor (beta chain) was recovered during a study of blood T cells in healthy people across ages. Overall study findings and caveats: Both higher diversity and more naive CD4+ cells marked long-lived donors when set against aged donors.

Note on this clonotype: No antigen is known for it.

It was with a sample-barcoded 5' primer and a J-beta primer mix that a second PCR of roughly 7 to 12 cycles was run. MiXCR was run by TCRdb on the 5' RACE reads, yielding one entry per CDR3 protein. The top ten hold 15% to 20% of the sample, which has approximately 810,000 distinct CDR3 sequences, under 30% seen once. The sequence derives from a woman older than 75 in good health. The sequenced sample was blood.

The CDR3 spells CASSYFSGVGNIQYF. The DNA of the CDR3 is TGTGCCAGCAGTTATTTCAGCGGGGTGGGGAACATTCAGTACTTC. The gene calls are TRBV6-6 and TRBJ2-4; 7 bases map to TRBD2. Per the germline V gene, CDR1 is MNHNY and CDR2 is SVGAGI (reference sequence). The CDR3 covers 15 residues. The junction had 9 bases not matched to a gene; V was cut back by 3 bases and J by 7 bases.